This T cell receptor (beta chain) appears in the sequencing data of a study of blood T cell repertoires in COVID-19. As originally analysed: Cell counts per sample came from amplifying reference gene primers. Sequenced by immunoSEQ multiplex PCR; TCRdb stores in-frame clones only, minus some. V and J calls and clone size follow that table, whereas D and trimming were derived from the DNA. Of around 400,000 clones listed, over 75% are singletons. V trimming: 8 bases; J trimming: 7 bases; junction bases outside the gene matches: 10. Germline CDR1 reads MNHEY; CDR2 reads SVGAGI. The CDR3 totals 14 residues.

The rearrangement uses TRBV6-5 and TRBJ2-1; 8 nucleotides agree with TRBD2. Sample: peripheral blood. The receptor's source is a woman under 40 with COVID-19, enrolled during active disease. CDR3 sequence reads: CASGGTRASNEQFF. The CDR3 bases are TGTGCCAGCGGAGGGACTAGAGCCTCTAATGAGCAGTTCTTC.